This T cell receptor (beta chain) was documented in a study of blood T cell repertoires in COVID-19. Study at large: Collection of acute and convalescent COVID-19 samples took place in the United States, Italy and Spain. PBMCs, B-cell-depleted T cells, or T cells were the source of the cDNA or gDNA that made up the material.

As originally analysed: It was from reference gene primer amplification that nucleated cell counts were estimated. Only in-frame clones appear in the TCRdb table, and some are missing; sequencing was by immunoSEQ multiplex PCR. That table furnishes V, J and clone size, whereas the DNA furnished D and trimming. The sample has about 270,000 clones, approximately 86% seen once; the top ten hold about an eighth. The germline V gene has CDR1 GTSNPN and CDR2 SVGIG (reference sequence). This CDR3 region has 13 residues. V lost 4 bases, J lost 1 base, and 7 bases lay in between. Seattle researchers signed up patients amid active infection and tracked them longitudinally.

What was sequenced was peripheral blood. This clonotype was obtained from a woman between 70 and 85 years old with COVID-19, enrolled during active disease. The chain employs TRBV30 and TRBJ2-2, with a weak D call TRBD2 (6 bases). The CDR3 loop reads CAWTRGNTGELFF. CDR3 sequence (DNA): TGTGCCTGGACGCGGGGGAACACCGGGGAGCTGTTTTTT.